This is a list of T cell receptor beta chains from one sample in a study of CD8 T cells in ankylosing spondylitis. TCRdb fed the 5' RACE reads into MiXCR, producing one record per CDR3 protein. The sample yields roughly 250,000 distinct CDR3 sequences, 8% to 11% seen once. Sequences were obtained from blood, either unsorted or a sorted T cell fraction (not recorded which). The receptors come from a male donor with ankylosing spondylitis or in good health (not recorded which). CDR3s leave out the opening cysteine and the closing phenylalanine or tryptophan.

j_gene	v_gene	CDR3aa
TRBJ2-1	TRBV5-1	ASSLGATSHNEQF
TRBJ1-2	TRBV25-1	ASSARDRGSYGYT
TRBJ1-4	TRBV6-5	ASSYGGQGILGEKLF
TRBJ2-2	TRBV3-1	ASSQGTRNTGELF
TRBJ2-2	TRBV5-1	ASSSGTSGYTGELF
TRBJ2-1	TRBV29-1	SVEGEGGKSSYNEQF
TRBJ1-1	TRBV6-5	ASSYSGATEAF
TRBJ2-5	TRBV30	AWMGLAGAIQETQY
TRBJ2-6	TRBV7-9	ASSSSDRGGVLT
TRBJ2-2	TRBV18	ASSPRQVDTGELF
TRBJ2-1	TRBV27	ASSLLGQGANKF
TRBJ2-1	TRBV29-1	SVDAQGGGSGNNEQF
TRBJ2-7	TRBV10-3	AVTKGGSPYEQY
TRBJ2-7	TRBV2	ASSEGQVIYEQY
TRBJ1-3	TRBV7-8	ASSLDTLSPNTIY
TRBJ1-1	TRBV6-4	ASSTRTGLDTEAF
TRBJ1-1	TRBV20-1	SALGQGAISGTEAF
TRBJ2-4	TRBV27	ASRARVSNIQY
TRBJ1-1	TRBV20-1	SAWQGSEAF
TRBJ2-7	TRBV9	ASSVMPDYEQY
TRBJ2-1	TRBV3-1	ASSRASGGASYNEQF
TRBJ2-2	TRBV5-6	ASSLGQYHPPGELF
TRBJ2-1	TRBV6-1	ASSAGWQF
TRBJ2-5	TRBV30	AWSHVGLVS
TRBJ2-7	TRBV7-9	ASSPLGGTYEQY
TRBJ2-1	TRBV20-1	SALGQGRTIDYNEQF
TRBJ2-7	TRBV20-1	SSTGVPSEQY
TRBJ2-1	TRBV6-1	ASTLRVSYNEQF
TRBJ2-7	TRBV3-1	ASSQFSRLSYEQY
TRBJ2-3	TRBV25-1	ASSPQGVLTDTQY
TRBJ1-2	TRBV5-1	ASRPDLGYGYT
TRBJ2-3	TRBV10-1	ASSEGLAGTDTQY
TRBJ2-7	TRBV7-9	ASSPYRGAGYEQY
TRBJ2-2	TRBV7-9	ASSLARGTNTGELF
TRBJ2-3	TRBV10-1	ASSWDHSTSTDTQY
TRBJ2-5	TRBV20-1	SAQGAGGLQETQY
TRBJ1-5	TRBV15	ATSRDAGGGQPQH
TRBJ1-1	TRBV20-1	SARLGGPVTEAF
TRBJ1-5	TRBV20-1	SARDRFGNQPQH
TRBJ1-5	TRBV4-1	ASSQDGSQPQH
TRBJ2-3	TRBV24-1	ATSPTGAGDTQY
TRBJ1-1	TRBV5-1	ASSLVTTVGRLNTEAF
TRBJ2-1	TRBV28	ASVSGGALNEQF
TRBJ2-3	TRBV20-1	SALRPTDTQY
TRBJ2-7	TRBV10-1	ASSRWTGIDEQY
TRBJ2-1	TRBV12-3/TRBV12-4	ASSLRHAQF
TRBJ2-3	TRBV6-4	ASSEGLTSTDTQY
TRBJ2-2	TRBV12-3/TRBV12-4	ASSLETIGEPF
TRBJ2-2	TRBV4-1	ASSPTAGELF
TRBJ2-7	TRBV6-6	ASSSGDGTSYEQY
TRBJ1-3	TRBV6-1	ASSEGTGGGNTIY
TRBJ1-1	TRBV20-1	SARGRWGTEAF
TRBJ2-2	TRBV7-8	ASSLELNTGELF
TRBJ2-3	TRBV3-1	ASSQALAGVSTDTQY
TRBJ2-5	TRBV27	ASSSLAGEVKTQY
TRBJ1-1	TRBV9	ASSVDPGYSEAF
TRBJ2-7	TRBV7-6	ASSSSGGANEQY